The 20 T cell receptor beta chains reported below all come from one sample, sequenced in a study of cytomegalovirus exposure and HLA in healthy donors. The PCR was carried out with 60 Vbeta primers and 13 Jbeta primers. Generated by immunoSEQ multiplex PCR, the TCRdb table keeps only in-frame clones and is missing some. The sample has 150,000 to 200,000 clones, 79% seen once; the top ten hold around 0.38%. Source material: PBMCs. The receptors here all came from a male donor in good health and CMV-seropositive.

The chain recombines TRBV6-5 with TRBJ2-3; TRBD1 agrees at 7 bases. Germline V lookup: CDR1 MNHEY, CDR2 SVGAGI. This CDR3 is 16 amino acids long. The V segment lost 2 bases and the J segment 5 bases; nucleotides outside the gene matches: 10. This chain's CDR3 is CASSYGITGDQDTQYF. CDR3 DNA: TGTGCCAGCAGTTACGGAATAACAGGGGATCAAGATACGCAGTATTTT.

The chain uses TRBV28 and TRBJ2-6; D is unresolved. V was shortened by 11 bases and J by 0 bases, with 5 bases between the two germline ends. Germline values: CDR1 MDHEN, CDR2 SYDVKM. This CDR3 is 12 amino acids long. The CDR3 protein is CASTSGANVLTF. The CDR3, as DNA: TGTGCCTCTACCTCTGGGGCCAACGTCCTGACTTTC.

The chain recombines TRBV11-3 with TRBJ1-5; TRBD1 matches at 9 bases. This CDR3 spans 15 amino acids. J was trimmed by 5 bases and V by 4 bases; bases with no gene match: 6. Per the germline V gene, CDR1 is SGHNT and CDR2 is YENEEA. The chain's CDR3 is CASSWEQGADQPQHF. The CDR3 DNA sequence: TGTGCCAGCAGCTGGGAACAGGGGGCGGATCAGCCCCAGCATTTT.

This chain uses TRBV5-1 with TRBJ2-5; 10 nucleotides line up with TRBD1. The CDR3 is 15 residues long. CDR1 is SGHRS and CDR2 is YFSETQ in the germline V gene. The V gene end was trimmed by 3 bases and the J gene end by 2 bases; junction bases not matched to a gene: 4. The CDR3 DNA reads as TGCGCCAGCAGCTCACAGGACAGGGGGCAAGAGACCCAGTACTTC. Its protein product is CASSSQDRGQETQYF.

This clone was seen a single time. CDR3: CASGPLAGGRNEQYF. The CDR3 DNA reads as TGTGCCAGCGGACCTTTAGCGGGGGGGAGGAACGAGCAGTACTTC. This chain links TRBV5-6 with TRBJ2-7; 11 bases align to TRBD2. This CDR3 has 15 residues. Germline V gene lookup returns CDR1 SGHDT and CDR2 YYEEEE. Trimming at V came to 7 bases and at J to 5 bases, leaving 11 bases not matched to a gene.

This chain joins TRBV6-4 and TRBJ2-3; TRBD2 aligns across 7 bases. CDR1 and CDR2 (germline): MRHNA, SNTAGT. Trimming removed 0 bases from V and 3 bases from J; junction bases left unmatched: 3. The CDR3 is 15 residues long. The CDR3 sequence is CASSDSFSGTDTQYF. The CDR3 DNA follows: TGTGCCAGCAGTGACTCGTTTAGCGGGACAGATACGCAGTATTTT.

The CDR3 region is CASNPGQAYEQYF. The DNA for the CDR3 is TGTGCCAGCAATCCGGGACAGGCCTACGAGCAGTACTTC. V and J are TRBV2 and TRBJ2-7, with 8 bases identical to TRBD1. Germline CDR1 and CDR2: SNHLY and FYNNEI. With V trimmed by 7 bases and J by 2 bases, 4 bases remained unmatched. The CDR3 runs 13 residues.

The V and J genes are TRBV30 and TRBJ1-1; tentative D call: TRBD1 (6 bases). The CDR3 runs to 15 residues. V lost 0 bases and J lost 1, with 12 bases in between. Germline V CDR1 and CDR2: GTSNPN, SVGIG (reference sequence). Written as DNA, the CDR3 is TGTGCCTGGAGTGTACGGGGGGCTCGGAACACTGAAGCTTTCTTT. Translating gives CAWSVRGARNTEAFF. Based on the CDR3 plus reference TRBV30 and TRBJ1-1, the full variable domain is SQTIHQWPATLVQPVGSPLSLECTVEGTSNPNLYWYRQAAGRGLQLLFYSVGIGQISSEVPQNLSASRPQDRQFILSSKKLLLSDSGFYLCAWSVRGARNTEAFFGQGTRLTVV.

The genes are TRBV5-4 and TRBJ1-2; D is ambiguous. The CDR3 is made up of 15 amino acids. Germline V CDR1 and CDR2: SGHNT, YYREEE (reference sequence). With 4 bases removed from V and 4 bases from J, the gap between germline ends came to 17 bases. CDR3 residues: CASSAAGVYPYGYTF. CDR3 in DNA: TGTGCCAGCAGCGCTGCCGGGGTCTACCCCTATGGCTACACCTTC.

This clone showed up just a few times. The chain employs TRBV5-4 and TRBJ1-5; unclear D gene. Trimming stripped 2 bases from V and 3 bases from J, with 9 bases between. Per the germline V gene, CDR1 is SGHNT and CDR2 is YYREEE (reference sequence). CDR3 length: 14 residues. This CDR3 is CASSLGGFNQPQHF. The CDR3, as DNA: TGTGCCAGCAGCTTAGGCGGGTTCAATCAGCCCCAGCATTTT.

The rearrangement uses TRBV13 and TRBJ2-7; 8 bases are a match to TRBD1. The CDR3 consists of 15 residues. V shed 1 base and J 2 bases; nucleotides not matched to a gene: 4. Germline values: CDR1 PRHDT, CDR2 FYEKMQ (reference sequence). CDR3 loop: CASSLAGTGAYEQYF. The CDR3 DNA sequence: TGTGCCAGCAGCTTAGCAGGGACAGGCGCCTACGAGCAGTACTTC.

This clone was seen a handful of times. V is TRBV27 and J is TRBJ2-7; 7 bases are a match to TRBD2. V lost 5 bases, J lost 3 bases, and 13 bases stayed unmatched. The CDR3 is 16 residues long. Germline CDR1 MNHEY, CDR2 SMNVEV (reference sequence). CDR3 sequence: CASSPYLSGAYYEQYF. The CDR3 bases are TGTGCCAGCAGTCCATACCTGAGCGGGGCCTACTACGAGCAGTACTTC.

CDR3: CASSRSQEQETQYF. The CDR3 DNA follows: TGTGCCAGCAGCCGATCACAGGAGCAAGAGACCCAGTACTTC. This chain uses TRBV7-9 with TRBJ2-5; possible D gene TRBD1, 5 bases. This CDR3 comprises 14 residues. The ends were cut back, 5 bases at V and 2 bases at J, with 12 bases in the middle. Germline V CDR1 and CDR2: SEHNR, FQNEAQ (reference sequence).

This rearrangement joins TRBV2 to TRBJ1-5; 7 bases match TRBD1. Germline V gene lookup returns CDR1 SNHLY and CDR2 FYNNEI. There are 15 residues in the CDR3. The junction had 9 bases not matched to a gene; V was cut back by 7 bases and J by 3 bases. The CDR3 sequence: CASTPGQLYNQPQHF. CDR3 coding DNA: TGTGCCAGCACTCCGGGACAGCTCTACAATCAGCCCCAGCATTTT.

CDR3 protein: CASSSPGQGVDSPLHF. Here the CDR3 DNA reads TGTGCCAGCAGTTCGCCGGGACAGGGAGTTGATTCACCCCTCCACTTT. The chain links TRBV5-4 to TRBJ1-6; 9 positions match TRBD1. The V and J ends lost 5 bases and 8 bases, in that order; junction bases with no gene match: 11. From germline, CDR1 is SGHNT and CDR2 YYREEE (reference sequence). CDR3 size: 16 residues.

The chain uses TRBV7-9 and TRBJ1-4; a weak D match, TRBD1 (5 bases). This CDR3 has 15 amino acids. The V gene lost 4 bases and the J gene lost 5 bases, with 14 bases spanning the gap. Germline V gene data show CDR1 as SEHNR and CDR2 as FQNEAQ (reference sequence). The CDR3 sequence: CASSSPSRQNEKLFF. CDR3 sequence (DNA): TGTGCCAGCAGCTCTCCATCCCGACAGAATGAAAAACTGTTTTTT.

This clone was seen a single time. V and J are TRBV7-2 and TRBJ2-7; 7 nucleotides match TRBD2. CDR1 and CDR2 (germline): SGHTA, FQGNSA. V lost 5 bases, J lost 2 bases, and 9 bases stayed unmatched. The CDR3 totals 15 residues. This CDR3 is CASSKASGSPYEQYF. In nucleotides, the CDR3 is TGTGCCAGCAGCAAAGCTAGCGGTTCTCCCTACGAGCAGTACTTC.

Here the CDR3 DNA reads TGCGCCAGCAGCCAAGCTATTGGAAGGGGACAGCCCCAGCATTTT. Translation gives CASSQAIGRGQPQHF. The chain is built from TRBV4-3 and TRBJ1-5; D may be TRBD1 (5 bases). This CDR3 is 15 amino acids long. Trimming removed 1 base at V and 7 bases at J, with 14 bases between. Germline V gene data show CDR1 as LGHNA and CDR2 as YSLEER.

The chain recombines TRBV7-9 with TRBJ2-7; 11 nucleotides agree with TRBD2. This CDR3 spans 15 amino acids. Germline V gene sequence: CDR1 SEHNR, CDR2 FQNEAQ (reference sequence). Trimming at V came to 4 bases and at J to 1 base, leaving 3 bases not matched to a gene. CDR3 bases: TGTGCCAGCAGCTACTCTAGCGGGGGGTCCTACGAGCAGTACTTC. Translation: CASSYSSGGSYEQYF.

This clone was recorded once. CDR3 in amino acids: CASSSSRLALPYEQYF. For the CDR3, the DNA is TGTGCCAGCAGTTCCTCCCGACTAGCACTTCCCTACGAGCAGTACTTC. The chain has TRBV6-5 and TRBJ2-7; 7 bases are a match to TRBD2. The CDR3 totals 16 residues. CDR1 is MNHEY, CDR2 SVGAGI, per germline. The V segment lost 4 bases and the J segment 2 bases; nucleotides outside the gene matches: 11.